One T cell receptor beta chain is described in this entry. The sample belongs to a study of control samples from healthy donors and cancer patients. V was pared by 2 bases and J by 0 bases, with 16 bases between. CDR1 and CDR2 (germline): SEHNR, FQNEAQ (reference sequence). This CDR3 contains 17 residues. Method: immunoSEQ multiplex PCR; TCRdb's copy keeps in-frame clones and lacks some. The top ten clones hold approximately 4% of a sample with about 60,000 clones, roughly 88% of them seen once. This sequence was found in a man aged 50 to 59 in good health. The genes are TRBV7-9 and TRBJ2-5, with D hard to call. Sequenced sample: blood. CDR3 amino acids: CASSLSRVDWYQETQYF. The CDR3 region has the DNA TGTGCCAGCAGCTTAAGTCGTGTTGACTGGTACCAAGAGACCCAGTACTTC.